The present entry profiles one T cell receptor (beta chain) with its context. The sample comes from a study of blood T cell repertoires in COVID-19. About the study: COVID-19 samples, acute and convalescent, were from the United States, Italy and Spain. PBMCs, B-cell-depleted T cells, or T cells provided the cDNA or gDNA that made up the material.

Germline CDR1 reads KGHDR; CDR2 reads SFDVKD. After removal of 4 bases from V and 6 bases from J, the junction contained 4 bases not matched to a gene. The CDR3 totals 16 residues. Source study methods: Reference gene primer amplification gave nucleated cell count estimates. Clones were sequenced by immunoSEQ multiplex PCR, and TCRdb holds only the in-frame ones, with some missing. V and J calls and clone size are copied from that table; D and trimming were computed from the DNA. The repertoire holds some 190,000 clones, with approximately 85% as singletons. This receptor was taken from a woman between 55 and 75 years old with acute or convalescent COVID-19. The J gene is TRBJ2-2, the V gene TRBV24-1; 13 nucleotides agree with TRBD2. The sample consisted of peripheral blood. The CDR3 nucleotides read TGTGCCACCAGTGACCCCGGACTAGCGGGAGCCGGGGAGCTGTTTTTT. This codes for CATSDPGLAGAGELFF.